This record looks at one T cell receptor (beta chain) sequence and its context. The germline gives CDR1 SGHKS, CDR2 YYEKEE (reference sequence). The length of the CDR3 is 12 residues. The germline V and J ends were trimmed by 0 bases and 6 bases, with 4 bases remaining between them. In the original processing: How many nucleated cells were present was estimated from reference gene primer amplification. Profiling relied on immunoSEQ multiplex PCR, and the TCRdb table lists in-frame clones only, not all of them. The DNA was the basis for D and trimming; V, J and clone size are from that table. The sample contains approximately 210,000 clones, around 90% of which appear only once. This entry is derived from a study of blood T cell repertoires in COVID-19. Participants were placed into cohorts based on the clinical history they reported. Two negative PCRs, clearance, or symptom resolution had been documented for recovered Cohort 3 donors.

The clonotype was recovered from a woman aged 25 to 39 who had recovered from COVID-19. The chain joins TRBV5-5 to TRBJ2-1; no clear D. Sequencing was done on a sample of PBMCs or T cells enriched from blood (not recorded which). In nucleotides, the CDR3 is TGTGCCAGCAGCTTGGTAGTCAATGAGCAGTTCTTC. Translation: CASSLVVNEQFF.